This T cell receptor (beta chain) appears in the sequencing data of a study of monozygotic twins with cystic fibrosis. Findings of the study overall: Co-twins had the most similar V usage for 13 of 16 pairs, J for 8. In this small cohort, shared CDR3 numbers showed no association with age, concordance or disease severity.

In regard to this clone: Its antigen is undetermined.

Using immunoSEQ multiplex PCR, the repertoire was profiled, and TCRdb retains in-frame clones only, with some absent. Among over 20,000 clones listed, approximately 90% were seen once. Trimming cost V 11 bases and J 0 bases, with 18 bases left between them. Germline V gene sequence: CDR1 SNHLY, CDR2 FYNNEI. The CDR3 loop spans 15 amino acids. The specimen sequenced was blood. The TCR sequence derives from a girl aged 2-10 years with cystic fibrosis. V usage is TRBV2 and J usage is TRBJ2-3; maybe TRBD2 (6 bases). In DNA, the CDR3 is TGTGCCCATTATCGACCGGGGGAAAGCACAGATACGCAGTATTTT. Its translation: CAHYRPGESTDTQYF.